This TCR beta chain was identified in a study of neurological immune-mediated disorders (dated by TCRdb to between 2018 and 2021). A note on the overall study: The study compared peripheral blood TCR-beta repertoires of HTLV-I-associated myelopathy (HAM/TSP) patients, multiple sclerosis patients and healthy controls using UMI-based sequencing. The roughly 110 TCR-beta libraries covered PBMC samples along with longitudinal samples, technical triplicates, and paired sorted CD4+ and CD8+ T-cell subsets. Each longitudinal HAM/TSP and healthy donor was sampled at 3 time-points spaced at roughly 3-40 month intervals. Of the approximately 68 subjects in the cohort, approximately 15 were HAM/TSP patients, 34 were multiple sclerosis patients, and some 20 were healthy controls. The investigation overall reported the following: No identical CDR3 amino acid sequences were shared among expanded clones across subjects, suggesting private TCR-beta repertoires in all groups. TCR clonal expansion was greatest in HAM/TSP patients and smallest in MS patients, who ranked below even healthy controls.

This clonotype was seen many times. No antigen is known for it. No much larger clone exists at a distance of one base, and base qualities are not known. The time point label corresponds to: longitudinal time-point 3. Unsorted PBMC libraries were generated from 2 million PBMCs stored in RNAlater at -80 °C until RNA extraction. Peripheral blood was subjected to Ficoll-Hypaque density gradient centrifugation to isolate PBMCs, which were then cryopreserved in liquid nitrogen. The CDR3 starts with the cysteine, ends with the phenylalanine, and has 12 residues. The DNA shown is the 36-base CDR3, in frame from base 1. The germline V gene gives CDR1 as SGHRS and CDR2 as YFSETQ. Between the V and J ends, shortened by 4 bases and 6 bases respectively, the junction contains 9 bases. cDNA synthesis used template-switch 5'RACE with a primer carrying a 10-nucleotide random unique molecular identifier tagging each TCR transcript. Every sequencing run yielded over 160 million TCR-beta sequences covering 15-18 subjects. The RNeasy kit was used to extract total RNA. The KAPA Real-time Library Amplification kit was used to amplify TCR-beta VDJ regions with primers targeting the TCR constant region and the 5'RACE anchor. Sample indexes and Illumina adaptors were added in a first PCR, and a second PCR then increased library yield. After Ampure bead purification, the TCR product of roughly 650 bp was size-selected on a 2% E-gel SizeSelection system. Before pooling, library quality was assessed on a Bioanalyzer, concentration was determined with Qubit, and library quantification was performed with the Kapa Library Quantification kit. Paired-end 2 x 150 bp sequencing of the libraries was performed on an Illumina HiSeq 2500. To increase sequence diversity, roughly 24-32% phiX was spiked into each library pool. Turning to the authors' computational methods: The quality-filtered reads were processed with the UMI-based MiGEC pipeline, whose error correction step removed more than 80% of the raw TCR sequences. VDJ genes were aligned to IMGT germline references, and each clonotype was defined by a unique CDR3 amino acid sequence together with V-J genes. Clonal expansion, Shannon diversity and CDR3 relatedness were evaluated with VDJtools (CalcPairwiseDistances, ClusterSamples), while phylogenetic trees were built in CLCbio workbench. Clones with at least 8 unique UMIs were defined as expanded, with this threshold being based on coefficient-of-variation modelling across technical triplicates. The public sequencing data were trimmed at Q25 with fastp and processed into clonotypes with MiXCR by TCRdb, which kept only in-frame beta chains. CDR3 protein duplicates are merged, each entry listing the most common genes and DNA. These V and J calls rely on TCRdb rather than the paper's analysis. The sample table lists more than 95,000 distinct CDR3 sequences, roughly 10% of them with a count of one. The ten top clones hold approximately 3.4% of the sample.

Sequencing was performed on PBMCs. The chain was built from TRBV5-1 and TRBJ2-3; TRBD1 is a weak D gene call, 6 bases matching. This TCR was recovered from a female donor with HTLV-1-associated myelopathy (HAM/TSP). The CDR3 amino acid sequence is: CASSPTGDTQYF. DNA sequence: TGCGCCAGCAGCCCTACAGGGGATACGCAGTATTTT.